Listed below are T cell receptor beta chains from one sample, sequenced in a study of shared clonotypes between healthy human individuals. This table comes from immunoSEQ multiplex PCR, and its TCRdb copy is limited to in-frame clones, with some not included. Of about 360,000 clones in the sample, 70% to 75% were seen once. Specimen: memory CD4+ T cells sorted from blood. The receptors were sampled from a man aged 25-40 years in good health. Each CDR3 is given with its conserved first and last residue. The D gene is left open where the match is weak. Clone sizes are given selectively: once, few, many, or a class where the clone is expanded.

cdr3_aa cdr3_nt j_call clone_size d_call v_call
CASSSGTLYEQYF TGTGCCAGCAGTTCCGGGACTCTCTACGAGCAGTACTTC TRBJ2-7 - - TRBV2
CASSLGGGGEKLFF TGTGCCAGCAGTCTTGGGGGAGGCGGTGAAAAACTGTTTTTT TRBJ1-4 - - TRBV28
CASSEWDIDTQYF TGTGCCAGCAGTGAATGGGATATCGATACGCAGTATTTT TRBJ2-3 - - TRBV25-1
CASSLGAGQGINEQFF TGTGCCAGCAGCTTAGGCGCGGGACAGGGGATCAATGAGCAGTTCTTC TRBJ2-1 - TRBD1 TRBV7-2
CASSFVHGYTF TGTGCCAGCAGCTTTGTCCATGGCTACACCTTC TRBJ1-2 - - TRBV5-6
CASSQDFSGSNGYTF TGCGCCAGCAGCCAAGATTTTTCGGGGTCGAATGGCTACACCTTC TRBJ1-2 - - TRBV4-3
CASSVDPGLEKLFF TGTGCCAGCAGCGTAGACCCCGGGCTTGAAAAACTGTTTTTT TRBJ1-4 - - TRBV9
CASSHLDRVGNEQFF TGTGCCAGCAGTCACCTAGATCGGGTGGGCAATGAGCAGTTCTTC TRBJ2-1 - - TRBV27
CASSKIAGATDTQYF TGTGCCAGCAGCAAAATAGCGGGAGCCACAGATACGCAGTATTTT TRBJ2-3 - TRBD2 TRBV14
CASSEGQGLRNTEAFF TGTGCCAGCAGTGAAGGACAGGGTTTACGGAACACTGAAGCTTTCTTT TRBJ1-1 - TRBD1 TRBV6-1
CASSSRGTYEQYF TGTGCCAGCAGTTCCCGGGGGACCTACGAGCAGTACTTC TRBJ2-7 - - TRBV27
CASSLSGRRAGNTIYF TGTGCCAGCAGTTTGTCGGGGCGGCGGGCTGGAAACACCATATATTTT TRBJ1-3 - - TRBV28
CASILNPGGEQYF TGTGCCAGCATCCTCAACCCGGGGGGCGAGCAGTACTTC TRBJ2-7 few TRBD2 TRBV6-5
CASSDPGLALDTQYF TGTGCCAGCAGCGACCCGGGACTAGCGTTAGATACGCAGTATTTT TRBJ2-3 - TRBD2 TRBV9
CASSFGGSNTGELFF TGCGCCAGCAGCTTCGGGGGGTCGAACACCGGGGAGCTGTTTTTT TRBJ2-2 - TRBD2 TRBV5-1
CASRRREGLYNEQFF TGCGCCAGCAGAAGGCGGGAGGGCCTTTACAATGAGCAGTTCTTC TRBJ2-1 few TRBD2 TRBV5-1
CASSPDPLPADTQYF TGCGCCAGCAGCCCCGACCCCTTACCAGCAGATACGCAGTATTTT TRBJ2-3 - - TRBV5-1
CASSNDRGGEQYF TGTGCCAGTAGTAACGACAGGGGAGGCGAGCAGTACTTC TRBJ2-7 - TRBD1 TRBV19
CASSPRTSGTGELFF TGTGCCAGCAGCCCCCGGACTAGCGGCACCGGGGAGCTGTTTTTT TRBJ2-2 - TRBD2 TRBV7-7
CATQGAGGYGEQYF TGTGCCACCCAAGGGGCAGGGGGATATGGCGAGCAGTACTTC TRBJ2-7 - TRBD1 TRBV19
CASSQTASGAHNEQFF TGTGCCAGCTCACAGACCGCTAGCGGGGCCCACAATGAGCAGTTCTTC TRBJ2-1 - TRBD2 TRBV18
CASSPYASLAGSFQETQYF TGTGCCAGCAGCCCATATGCGTCTCTAGCGGGAAGTTTCCAAGAGACCCAGTACTTC TRBJ2-5 - TRBD2 TRBV9
CASRPPWGRGNTGELFF TGTGCCAGTAGACCCCCGTGGGGTCGAGGGAACACCGGGGAGCTGTTTTTT TRBJ2-2 once - TRBV19
CASSLGLAGVYNEQFF TGTGCCAGCAGCTTGGGACTAGCGGGAGTATACAATGAGCAGTTCTTC TRBJ2-1 once TRBD2 TRBV5-4
CAWSVIGGRVTDTQYF TGTGCCTGGAGTGTAATTGGCGGGAGAGTCACAGATACGCAGTATTTT TRBJ2-3 - TRBD2 TRBV30
CASSIGAVFTGNTIYF TGTGCCAGTAGTATAGGTGCGGTATTCACTGGAAACACCATATATTTT TRBJ1-3 - - TRBV19
CASSWTGAAVEAFF TGTGCCAGCAGCTGGACAGGGGCCGCTGTAGAAGCTTTCTTT TRBJ1-1 once TRBD1 TRBV7-9
CASSGLADTGELFF TGTGCCAGCAGTGGACTAGCAGACACCGGGGAGCTGTTTTTT TRBJ2-2 - TRBD2 TRBV2
CASSSDRGFINEQFF TGTGCCAGCAGTTCAGACAGGGGATTTATCAATGAGCAGTTCTTC TRBJ2-1 - TRBD1 TRBV11-2
CASSPGPSQEQYF TGCGCCAGCAGCCCGGGACCATCCCAGGAGCAGTACTTC TRBJ2-7 - - TRBV5-1
CASSWGSGEAFF TGTGCCAGCAGCTGGGGGTCCGGTGAAGCTTTCTTT TRBJ1-1 many - TRBV11-2
CSGGTVNTEAFF TGCAGCGGGGGGACAGTCAACACTGAAGCTTTCTTT TRBJ1-1 - TRBD1 TRBV29-1
CASSSSRDTQYF TGTGCCAGCAGCTCCTCTAGAGATACGCAGTATTTT TRBJ2-3 - - TRBV7-9